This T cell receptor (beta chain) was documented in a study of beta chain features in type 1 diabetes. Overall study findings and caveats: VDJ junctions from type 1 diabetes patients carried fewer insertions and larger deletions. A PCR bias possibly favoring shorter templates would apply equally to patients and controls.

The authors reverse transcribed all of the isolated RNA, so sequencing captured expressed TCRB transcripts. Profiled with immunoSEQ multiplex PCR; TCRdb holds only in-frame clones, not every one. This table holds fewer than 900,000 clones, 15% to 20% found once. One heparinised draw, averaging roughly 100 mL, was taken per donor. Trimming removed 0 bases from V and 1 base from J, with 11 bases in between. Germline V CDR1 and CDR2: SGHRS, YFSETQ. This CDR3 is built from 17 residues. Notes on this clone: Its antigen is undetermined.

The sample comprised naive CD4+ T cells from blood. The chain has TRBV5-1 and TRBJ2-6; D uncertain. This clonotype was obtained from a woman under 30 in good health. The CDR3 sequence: CASSLGLIWSGANVLTF. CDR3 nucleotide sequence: TGCGCCAGCAGCTTGGGTCTAATCTGGTCTGGGGCCAACGTCCTGACTTTC.